This entry lists 9 T cell receptor beta chains sequenced from one sample in a study of control samples from healthy donors and cancer patients. Some clones are missing from TCRdb's copy, which holds only in-frame ones; the method was immunoSEQ multiplex PCR. The table has some 95,000 clones, just under 95% seen once; the top ten hold 2.5% to 3.5%. The specimen sequenced was blood. The receptor source for this set is a human donor in good health. The donor label of this sample is uncertain.

This clone occurred once. The chain carries TRBV11-1 and TRBJ2-3, with D perhaps TRBD1 (6 bases). The CDR3 sequence is 15 residues long. In germline, CDR1 is SGHAT, CDR2 FQDESV (reference sequence). V dropped 3 bases and J dropped 2 bases, with 12 bases sitting between them. The CDR3 nucleotides are TGTGCCAGCAGCTTTGGGGGCAGGATCACAGATACGCAGTATTTT. Translation: CASSFGGRITDTQYF. Based on the CDR3 plus reference TRBV11-1 and TRBJ2-3, the full variable domain is EAEVAQSPRYKITEKSQAVAFWCDPISGHATLYWYRQILGQGPELLVQFQDESVVDDSQLPKDRFSAERLKGVDSTLKIQPAELGDSAMYLCASSFGGRITDTQYFGPGTRLTVL.

The chain uses TRBV28 and TRBJ1-1; D is unclear. This CDR3 is built from 14 residues. CDR1 is MDHEN, CDR2 SYDVKM, per germline. V gave up 2 bases and J gave up 0 bases, with 7 bases separating them. CDR3 loop: CASSLPALNTEAFF. CDR3 nucleotides: TGTGCCAGCAGTTTACCGGCCCTGAACACTGAAGCTTTCTTT.

The V gene is TRBV27, the J gene TRBJ1-6, with a possible D match to TRBD1 (6 bases). Germline V gives CDR1 MNHEY, CDR2 SMNVEV (reference sequence). The CDR3 consists of 15 residues. V was shortened by 5 bases and J by 5 bases, with 13 bases between the two germline ends. This CDR3 reads CASSPQGVHNSPLHF. CDR3 nucleotides: TGTGCCAGCAGTCCACAGGGCGTCCATAATTCACCCCTCCACTTT.

This chain joins TRBV18 and TRBJ2-3, with D maybe TRBD2 (5 bases). CDR1 and CDR2 from the germline V gene are KGHSH and LQKENI. The ends were cut back, 3 bases at V and 4 bases at J, with 8 bases in the middle. This CDR3 spans 13 amino acids. For the CDR3, the DNA is TGTGCCAGCTCACCGGGGAGCCCAGATACGCAGTATTTT. The encoded protein is CASSPGSPDTQYF.

V usage is TRBV6-1 and J usage is TRBJ1-5; the D is unclear. V gave up 3 bases and J gave up 4 bases, with 7 bases separating them. The CDR3 has 13 residues. Germline V gene sequence: CDR1 MNHNS, CDR2 SASEGT. The CDR3 DNA reads TGTGCCAGCAGTGACAGCCTGAATCAGCCCCAGCATTTT. This encodes CASSDSLNQPQHF.

This rearrangement joins TRBV11-2 to TRBJ1-2, with D unclear. The ends were cut back, 1 base at V and 0 bases at J, with 15 bases in the middle. This CDR3 has 17 residues. From germline, CDR1 is SGHAT and CDR2 FQNNGV. The CDR3 DNA reads TGTGCCAGCAGCTTAGGTCTCGCAGAGCCTACTAACTATGGCTACACCTTC. Its translation: CASSLGLAEPTNYGYTF.

This chain connects TRBV5-6 to TRBJ1-4, with 7 bases matching TRBD1. The CDR3 length is 15 residues. Germline CDR1 and CDR2: SGHDT and YYEEEE. V lost 2 bases to trimming and J lost 8 bases; unmatched junction nucleotides: 9. This CDR3 is CASSFTQGRQEKLFF. CDR3 bases: TGTGCCAGCAGCTTCACACAGGGGAGGCAGGAAAAACTGTTTTTT.

This chain uses TRBV5-4 with TRBJ1-2; D might be TRBD1 (6 bases). Trimming left V 3 bases short and J 8 bases short, with 17 bases between. CDR1 is SGHNT, CDR2 YYREEE, per germline (reference sequence). The CDR3 loop spans 14 amino acids. CDR3 amino acids: CASSWDTPGWGYTF. CDR3 sequence (DNA): TGTGCCAGCAGCTGGGACACCCCAGGATGGGGCTACACCTTC.

The chain has TRBV19 and TRBJ1-1, with 8 bases identical to TRBD1. The V gene's germline CDR1 is LNHDA and CDR2 SQIVND (reference sequence). Trimming took 4 bases from V and 11 from J; bases not matched to a gene: 12. The CDR3 totals 14 residues. Here the CDR3 DNA reads TGTGCCAGTAGTAAAGGGACAGGCCTCTTGGGGGCTTTCTTT. As protein: CASSKGTGLLGAFF.